This T cell receptor beta chain came from a study of Ad26.COV2.S vaccination and SARS-CoV-2 variants. Treatment: about 20 received Ad26.COV2.S at low or high dose, single or two shots; roughly five received placebo; per-sample allocation not given. Sampling was performed 63 days after the first vaccine or placebo injection. Germline V gene lookup returns CDR1 SGHNT and CDR2 YYREEE (reference sequence). The CDR3 length is 17 residues. V dropped 4 bases and J dropped 4; count of bases not matched to a gene: 14. Sequenced by immunoSEQ multiplex PCR; TCRdb stores in-frame clones only, minus some. Seen here are more than 350,000 clones, 75% to 95% observed once, and the top ten hold less than 15%.

The TCR comes from a person aged 18 to 59 who received the Ad26.COV2.S COVID-19 vaccine or a placebo. The chain uses TRBV5-4 and TRBJ2-7, with TRBD1 matching over 10 bases. Sequenced here: peripheral blood, sampled in a trial of Ad26.COV2.S vaccine versus placebo. CDR3 region: CASSRNQGQGNFYEQYF. The CDR3 DNA sequence: TGTGCCAGCAGCCGAAACCAGGGACAGGGGAATTTTTACGAGCAGTACTTC.